One sample yielded the 29 T cell receptor beta chains listed below, sequenced in a study of T cells in Graves' hyperthyroidism and ophthalmopathy (dated by TCRdb to about 2019). The library was produced with multiplex PCR. TCRdb lists the instrument as Illumina HiSeq 2000. The TCR beta CDR3 regions were amplified from RNA transcripts. The first round of RT-PCR for the TCR CDR3 was performed with the HTBI primer set and the Qiagen OneStep RT-PCR kit. TCRdb reworked the public reads: Q25 trimming with fastp, MiXCR clone assembly, productive beta chains retained. Each record represents a unique CDR3 protein, reported with the most common genes and DNA among its rows. For this sample there are 500,000 to 700,000 distinct CDR3 sequences; roughly 17% appear just once. The ten biggest clones cover about 17% of the sample. The sample was blood. The origin of the receptors is a woman in her late teens or twenties with Graves' hyperthyroidism.

There are many counts of this clonotype. This CDR3 is CAWSGTGAYEQYF. The CDR3 coding sequence is TGTGCCTGGAGCGGGACAGGGGCCTACGAGCAGTACTTC. This chain connects TRBV30 to TRBJ2-7; 10 positions agree with TRBD1. CDR1 and CDR2 (germline): GTSNPN, SVGIG (reference sequence). The CDR3 length is 13 residues. The junction had 1 base not matched to a gene; V was cut back by 3 bases and J by 2 bases.

A remark on this clonotype: The junction departs from the called germline gene at one end, perhaps through a read error. V and J are TRBV5-1 and TRBJ2-3; 7 nucleotides agree with TRBD2. The germline CDR1 and CDR2 sequences are SGHRS and YFSETQ. This CDR3 region has 16 residues. The CDR3 reads CASSLNLAEITDTQYF. The CDR3 DNA follows: TGTGCCAGCAGCTTAAACCTAGCGGAAATCACAGATACGCAGTATTTT.

This clonotype was picked up many times. The rearrangement uses TRBV11-2 and TRBJ2-1; D is ambiguous. V lost 5 bases and J lost 1, with 18 bases in between. Germline lookup yields CDR1 SGHAT and CDR2 FQNNGV. The CDR3 consists of 17 residues. CDR3 residues: CASSPRPPGSSYNEQFF. CDR3 nucleotides: TGTGCCAGCAGCCCTAGACCTCCAGGTAGTTCCTACAATGAGCAGTTCTTC.

The gene calls are TRBV11-2 and TRBJ2-7; 7 positions agree with TRBD2. The CDR3 length is 13 residues. Germline CDR1 reads SGHAT; CDR2 reads FQNNGV. V shed 5 bases and J 5 bases; nucleotides not matched to a gene: 6. DNA of the CDR3: TGTGCCAGCAGCCCTAGGGAGGGGAACGAGCAGTACTTC. This encodes CASSPREGNEQYF.

This clonotype came up many times. The chain recombines TRBV20-1 with TRBJ2-7, with TRBD2 matching 14 bases. The CDR3 is 15 residues long. The J segment lost 4 bases and the V segment lost 0 bases, leaving 2 bases of the junction unmatched. CDR1 and CDR2 from the germline V gene are DFQATT and SNEGSKA (reference sequence). The CDR3 bases are TGCAGTGCTAGAGAAGGGACTAGCGGGAGTTACGAGCAGTACTTC. Its protein is CSAREGTSGSYEQYF.

This clonotype was counted a few times. This chain uses TRBV18 with TRBJ1-4; TRBD1 matches 7 bases. The CDR3 is made up of 15 amino acids. V dropped 2 bases and J dropped 7; count of bases not matched to a gene: 7. Germline values: CDR1 KGHSH, CDR2 LQKENI. This CDR3 is CASSPGIGGREKLFF. In nucleotides, the CDR3 is TGTGCCAGCTCACCAGGGATAGGGGGCCGTGAAAAACTGTTTTTT. Combining the CDR3 with reference TRBV18 and TRBJ1-4 gives the whole variable domain NAGVMQNPRHLVRRRGQEARLRCSPMKGHSHVYWYRQLPEEGLKFMVYLQKENIIDESGMPKERFSAEFPKEGPSILRIQQVVRGDSAAYFCASSPGIGGREKLFFGSGTQLSVL.

At least ten counts were recorded for this clonotype. The chain recombines TRBV2 with TRBJ1-1, with unresolved D. Germline CDR1 SNHLY, CDR2 FYNNEI. The V end lost 4 bases, the J end lost 7 bases, and 4 bases lay between the germline ends. The CDR3 has 10 residues. CDR3 DNA sequence: TGTGCCAGCAGTGTTTTTGAAGCTTTCTTT. Translating gives CASSVFEAFF.

The sample holds many counts of this clonotype. The rearrangement uses TRBV6-1 and TRBJ1-4; D remains unclear. CDR1 MNHNS and CDR2 SASEGT come from the germline V gene. The CDR3 contains 14 residues. Trimming removed 11 bases from V and 7 bases from J, with 20 bases in between. CDR3 DNA: TGTGCCTCCCAAACGGGGAGAATGGTTGAAAAACTGTTTTTT. It is translated as CASQTGRMVEKLFF.

This clonotype has ten or more counts. The V call is TRBV28, the J call TRBJ2-3, with 9 nucleotides matching TRBD1. The CDR3 is 17 amino acids. CDR1 is MDHEN and CDR2 is SYDVKM in the germline V gene. V trimming: 7 bases; J trimming: 4 bases; junction bases outside the gene matches: 15. The CDR3 reads CASKGTGMGLAADTQYF. For the CDR3, the DNA is TGTGCCAGCAAAGGGACAGGGATGGGTCTAGCTGCAGATACGCAGTATTTT.

This clonotype was counted between two and nine times. V gene TRBV7-2 combines with J gene TRBJ2-5; no firm D call. Trimming removed 5 bases from V and 4 bases from J, with 14 bases in between. The CDR3 runs 14 residues. The V gene's germline CDR1 is SGHTA and CDR2 FQGNSA. In DNA, the CDR3 is TGTGCCAGCAGCCGGACCTCACCGGGAGAGACCCAGTACTTC. Translating gives CASSRTSPGETQYF.

This clonotype was found a few times. The chain couples TRBV12-3 or TRBV12-4 to TRBJ2-5, with D possibly TRBD1 on 6 matching bases. The germline V and J ends were trimmed by 3 bases and 4 bases, with 12 bases remaining between them. The CDR3 extends over 14 amino acids. CDR3 amino acids: CASSFGSGVETQYF. The DNA for the CDR3 is TGTGCCAGCAGTTTTGGCTCAGGGGTAGAGACCCAGTACTTC.

This clonotype has more than one count but fewer than ten. This chain connects TRBV19 to TRBJ2-1; TRBD2 matches 9 bases. This CDR3 is 14 amino acids long. Unmatched junction bases numbered 6, after V lost 10 bases and J lost 2 bases. The V gene's germline CDR1 is LNHDA and CDR2 SQIVND (reference sequence). The CDR3: CATQRGGAYNEQFF. In DNA, the CDR3 is TGTGCCACCCAGCGCGGGGGGGCCTACAATGAGCAGTTCTTC.

The rearrangement uses TRBV29-1 and TRBJ2-4; D not resolved. Between the trimmed V and J ends, which lost 0 bases and 0 bases, there was a span of 9 bases. This CDR3 spans 15 amino acids. Per the germline V gene, CDR1 is SQVTM and CDR2 is ANQGSEA. CDR3 in amino acids: CSVEDRALAKNIQYF. The DNA for the CDR3 is TGCAGCGTTGAAGATCGGGCTCTAGCCAAAAACATTCAGTACTTC.

This clonotype was observed at least ten times. The chain combines TRBV3-1 with TRBJ2-7; no firm D call. This CDR3 region has 12 residues. Looked up from germline, CDR1 is LGHDT and CDR2 is YNNKEL (reference sequence). Trimming took 0 bases from V and 5 from J, leaving 5 bases between them. The CDR3 is CASSQEIHEQYF. CDR3 bases: TGTGCCAGCAGCCAAGAGATCCACGAGCAGTACTTC.

In regard to this clonotype: This may be a read error, as it is one base from a much larger clone. This chain uses TRBV28 with TRBJ1-6; D not certain. Germline lookup yields CDR1 MDHEN and CDR2 SYDVKM. The CDR3 is made up of 14 amino acids. The CDR3 region has the DNA TGTGCCAGCAGTCCGACCCAGTATAATCCACCCCTCCACTTT. Amino acid sequence: CASSPTQYNPPLHF.

This chain uses TRBV7-9 with TRBJ2-2; unclear D gene. This CDR3 contains 13 residues. Trimming took 2 bases from V and 6 from J, leaving 7 bases between them. Germline CDR1 and CDR2: SEHNR and FQNEAQ (reference sequence). This chain's CDR3 is CASSLLLSGELFF. The CDR3 bases are TGTGCCAGCAGCTTATTACTCTCCGGGGAGCTGTTTTTT.

The chain uses TRBV7-2 and TRBJ2-1, with 13 bases fitting TRBD2. CDR3 size: 15 residues. Per the germline V gene, CDR1 is SGHTA and CDR2 is FQGNSA. After removal of 5 bases from V and 6 bases from J, the junction contained 4 bases not matched to a gene. The CDR3 spells CASSATSGGLNEQFF. The CDR3 coding sequence is TGTGCCAGCAGCGCGACTAGCGGGGGGCTCAATGAGCAGTTCTTC.

This clonotype was picked up many times. The chain is built from TRBV12-3 or TRBV12-4 and TRBJ1-3; 9 nucleotides line up with TRBD1. This CDR3 region has 19 residues. With V trimmed by 7 bases and J by 0 bases, 16 bases remained unmatched. The CDR3 loop reads CASTPGPGQGWGSGNTIYF. The CDR3 DNA is TGTGCCAGCACCCCCGGGCCGGGACAGGGTTGGGGCTCTGGAAACACCATATATTTT.

This clonotype has at least ten counts. V and J are TRBV9 and TRBJ2-7; 9 bases fit TRBD2. The CDR3 extends over 13 amino acids. The germline V gene has CDR1 SGDLS and CDR2 YYNGEE. The V segment lost 7 bases and the J segment 2 bases; nucleotides outside the gene matches: 4. CDR3 region: CASGAGGPYEQYF. DNA for the CDR3: TGTGCCAGCGGCGCGGGAGGGCCCTACGAGCAGTACTTC. Together with reference TRBV9 and TRBJ2-7, the CDR3 gives the full variable domain: DSGVTQTPKHLITATGQRVTLRCSPRSGDLSVYWYQQSLDQGLQFLIQYYNGEERAKGNILERFSAQQFPDLHSELNLSSLELGDSALYFCASGAGGPYEQYFGPGTRLTVT.

This chain joins TRBV6-2 or TRBV6-3 and TRBJ2-4, with 9 bases lining up with TRBD1. The germline V gene has CDR1 MNHEY and CDR2 SVGEGT. V shed 7 bases and J 12 bases; nucleotides not matched to a gene: 10. The CDR3 covers 13 residues. As DNA, the CDR3 is TGTGCCAGCACCTTTACAGGGGGCGAGGGTCAGTACTTC. Protein product: CASTFTGGEGQYF.

The chain employs TRBV20-1 and TRBJ1-5, with 7 bases identical to TRBD1. Germline V lookup: CDR1 DFQATT, CDR2 SNEGSKA (reference sequence). The CDR3 is 14 residues long. V gave up 3 bases and J gave up 3 bases; unmatched junction bases: 5. Here the CDR3 DNA reads TGCAGTGCTAGGGGCAGGGGGTACAATCAGCCCCAGCATTTT. Its protein product is CSARGRGYNQPQHF.

The rearrangement links TRBV6-5 to TRBJ1-6; 7 bases map to TRBD1. Losses at the gene ends were 0 bases for V and 7 bases for J; bases not matched to a gene: 3. Looked up from germline, CDR1 is MNHEY and CDR2 is SVGAGI. CDR3 length: 15 residues. In DNA form, the CDR3 reads TGTGCCAGCAGTTACTCCACAGGGGTGAATTCACCCCTCCACTTT. The encoded protein is CASSYSTGVNSPLHF.

This rearrangement joins TRBV28 to TRBJ1-1; 9 bases align to TRBD1. Germline V lookup: CDR1 MDHEN, CDR2 SYDVKM. V trimming: 5 bases; J trimming: 1 base; junction bases outside the gene matches: 8. The CDR3 runs 16 residues. CDR3 sequence: CASSKNRGRGNTEAFF. The CDR3 DNA reads as TGTGCCAGCAGTAAAAACAGGGGGCGAGGGAACACTGAAGCTTTCTTT.

The sample holds many counts of this clonotype. The chain carries TRBV11-1 and TRBJ2-3; no reliable D call. The CDR3 sequence is 14 residues long. With 5 bases removed from V and 0 bases from J, the gap between germline ends came to 9 bases. The germline gives CDR1 SGHAT, CDR2 FQDESV (reference sequence). CDR3 nucleotides: TGTGCCAGCAGCACCCCGACTAGCACAGATACGCAGTATTTT. It codes for CASSTPTSTDTQYF.

At least ten counts were recorded for this clonotype. The rearrangement uses TRBV24-1 and TRBJ2-3; no definite D call. Germline V gives CDR1 KGHDR, CDR2 SFDVKD. V was clipped by 3 bases and J by 6 bases, with 21 bases between them. The CDR3 length is 17 residues. CDR3: CATSDRGTEIGSDTQYF. The CDR3 nucleotides are TGTGCCACCAGTGATCGAGGCACCGAAATAGGATCGGATACGCAGTATTTT.

This clonotype was counted only a few times. The chain links TRBV9 to TRBJ1-1; 7 bases are a match to TRBD1. The CDR3 runs to 15 residues. The trim removed 4 bases at V and 1 base at J, leaving 7 bases unmatched. Germline CDR1 SGDLS, CDR2 YYNGEE. This CDR3 is CASSSTGRRNTEAFF. The CDR3, as DNA: TGTGCCAGCAGCTCGACAGGGCGAAGGAACACTGAAGCTTTCTTT.

In this sample, this clonotype turned up many times. This chain links TRBV13 with TRBJ2-7; 7 bases match TRBD1. Germline V CDR1 and CDR2: PRHDT, FYEKMQ (reference sequence). V lost 5 bases and J lost 7; bases outside the gene matches: 14. This CDR3 has 15 residues. In DNA, the CDR3 is TGTGCCAGCAGCCAACTCACCACTACAGGGGAAGAGCAGTACTTC. Translated: CASSQLTTTGEEQYF.

This clonotype was recorded at least ten times. V and J are TRBV6-1 and TRBJ2-3; D call uncertain. In germline, CDR1 is MNHNS, CDR2 SASEGT. The CDR3 is 15 amino acids. Trimming removed 6 bases from V and 0 bases from J, with 13 bases in between. The CDR3 region is CASRRTQLSTDTQYF. In nucleotides, the CDR3 is TGTGCCAGCAGGAGGACCCAACTGAGCACAGATACGCAGTATTTT.

The sample holds many counts of this clonotype. The gene calls are TRBV2 and TRBJ2-3; D ambiguous. Germline V gives CDR1 SNHLY, CDR2 FYNNEI. CDR3 length: 14 amino acids. The V and J ends lost 4 bases and 2 bases respectively, with 10 bases between them. CDR3 sequence (DNA): TGTGCCAGCAGTGCTACAGCACTCACAGATACGCAGTATTTT. Translation gives CASSATALTDTQYF.